A single sample gave rise to the 32 T cell receptor beta chains below, sequenced in a study of blood T cell repertoires in COVID-19. TCRdb's table, derived via immunoSEQ multiplex PCR, lists solely in-frame clones and lacks some. Of around 81,000 clones detected, 70% to 90% appear once; the ten largest clones hold about 7%. Material for sequencing was peripheral blood. These receptors came from an older man with acute or convalescent COVID-19.

The chain carries TRBV7-2 and TRBJ1-1; D may be TRBD1 (5 bases). Trimming cost V 0 bases and J 1 base, with 21 bases left between them. The CDR3 totals 19 residues. The germline V gene encodes CDR1 SGHTA and CDR2 FQGNSA. The CDR3 nucleotides are TGTGCCAGCAGCTTAGCCTTTGGGGCAGCAAGCGCAGAGAACACTGAAGCTTTCTTT. Amino acid sequence: CASSLAFGAASAENTEAFF.

This sequence joins TRBV11-1 and TRBJ2-5; a possible D gene is TRBD1 (6 bases). This CDR3 comprises 14 residues. Germline V gene sequence: CDR1 SGHAT, CDR2 FQDESV (reference sequence). With 7 bases removed from V and 2 bases from J, the gap between germline ends came to 14 bases. The CDR3 nucleotides read TGTGCCAGCAACAGCCCCGGACAGCAAGAGACCCAGTACTTC. Amino acid sequence: CASNSPGQQETQYF. Supplemented by reference TRBV11-1 and TRBJ2-5, the full variable domain reads EAEVAQSPRYKITEKSQAVAFWCDPISGHATLYWYRQILGQGPELLVQFQDESVVDDSQLPKDRFSAERLKGVDSTLKIQPAELGDSAMYLCASNSPGQQETQYFGPGTRLLVL.

As to this clone: The junction differs from germline at one of its ends, possibly a read error. The gene calls are TRBV7-2 and TRBJ2-7, with TRBD1 as a possible D gene (6 bases). This CDR3 is 12 amino acids long. From germline, CDR1 is SGHTA and CDR2 FQGNSA. CDR3 sequence reads: CIDRSNSYEQYF. For the CDR3, the DNA is TGCATTGACAGGTCAAATTCCTACGAGCAGTACTTC.

V is TRBV7-6 and J is TRBJ2-4, with D maybe TRBD2 (5 bases). CDR3 length: 18 amino acids. V dropped 5 bases and J dropped 1 base, with 21 bases sitting between them. Germline V lookup: CDR1 SGHVS, CDR2 FNYEAQ. The CDR3 region has the DNA TGTGCCAGCAGCCTGGATAGAGGGAACTTAAGGGCCAAAAACATTCAGTACTTC. It translates to CASSLDRGNLRAKNIQYF.

This clone was picked up one time. V is TRBV18 and J is TRBJ1-1; tentatively, D is TRBD1 (6 bases). From germline, CDR1 is KGHSH and CDR2 LQKENI. Trimming removed 3 bases from V and 4 bases from J, with 12 bases in between. The CDR3 spans 14 residues. The CDR3 coding sequence is TGTGCCAGCTCACCGAAACGACAGGCCACTGAAGCTTTCTTT. Translation gives CASSPKRQATEAFF.

V is TRBV9 and J is TRBJ1-2; D perhaps matches TRBD1 (5 bases). The CDR3 consists of 15 residues. CDR1 and CDR2 (germline): SGDLS, YYNGEE. V lost 0 bases, J lost 3 bases, and 12 bases lay in between. CDR3 region: CASSVETGRDYGYTF. Written as DNA, the CDR3 is TGTGCCAGCAGCGTAGAAACAGGTCGGGACTATGGCTACACCTTC.

This rearrangement joins TRBV30 to TRBJ2-1; 8 nucleotides line up with TRBD1. Germline V gene lookup returns CDR1 GTSNPN and CDR2 SVGIG (reference sequence). The J segment lost 8 bases and the V segment lost 5 bases, leaving 8 bases of the junction unmatched. The CDR3 runs 13 residues. CDR3 sequence: CAWARGRGYEQFF. In nucleotides, the CDR3 is TGTGCCTGGGCCAGGGGGCGAGGATATGAGCAGTTCTTC.

The rearrangement links TRBV28 to TRBJ2-1; the match to TRBD2 covers 10 bases. CDR3 length equals 16 residues. The ends lost 3 bases at V and 7 bases at J; junction bases unmatched: 9. The germline V gene has CDR1 MDHEN and CDR2 SYDVKM. CDR3: CASSFAFTAGGNEQFF. CDR3 nucleotide sequence: TGTGCCAGCAGTTTCGCCTTCACAGCGGGGGGGAATGAGCAGTTCTTC.

The rearrangement uses TRBV18 and TRBJ2-5; D gene unclear. Per germline, CDR1 KGHSH and CDR2 LQKENI. The germline V and J ends were trimmed by 4 bases and 1 base, with 4 bases remaining between them. This CDR3 is built from 12 residues. The CDR3 region is CASSRAQETQYF. Here the CDR3 DNA reads TGTGCCAGCTCACGCGCCCAAGAGACCCAGTACTTC.

This clone occurred a few times. V gene TRBV21-1 combines with J gene TRBJ2-6; TRBD2, the table's D call, lacks a check against the DNA. TRBV21-1 is a pseudogene. The CDR3 has 20 residues. In nucleotides, the CDR3 is TGTGCCAGCAGCAAAACCCCCGCGGCTAGCGAAAGCTCTGGGGCCAACGTCCTGACTTTC. Translation gives CASSKTPAASESSGANVLTF.

J is TRBJ2-1 and V is TRBV5-1; no reliable D call. This CDR3 region has 15 residues. Trimming shortened V by 0 bases and J by 2 bases, and 9 bases separated the two germline ends. Looked up from germline, CDR1 is SGHRS and CDR2 is YFSETQ. CDR3 DNA: TGCGCCAGCAGCTTGGGCCCAGGCACCTACAATGAGCAGTTCTTC. Protein product: CASSLGPGTYNEQFF.

This rearrangement joins TRBV10-3 to TRBJ2-3; 7 nucleotides line up with TRBD1. V lost 6 bases and J lost 3; bases outside the gene matches: 3. This CDR3 spans 13 amino acids. In germline, CDR1 is ENHRY, CDR2 SYGVKD. The CDR3 loop reads CAISADRTDTQYF. In DNA form, the CDR3 reads TGTGCCATCAGCGCGGACAGGACAGATACGCAGTATTTT.

Here the CDR3 reads CASRTTGEQTGELFF. In nucleotides, the CDR3 is TGTGCCAGCAGGACGACAGGGGAGCAAACCGGGGAGCTGTTTTTT. The chain links TRBV9 to TRBJ2-2; 8 bases fit TRBD1. This CDR3 contains 15 residues. The V gene's germline CDR1 is SGDLS and CDR2 YYNGEE. The V gene end was trimmed by 5 bases and the J gene end by 5 bases; junction bases not matched to a gene: 8.

The V and J genes are TRBV4-1 and TRBJ2-1, with 7 bases lining up with TRBD2. The CDR3 runs to 16 residues. CDR1 and CDR2 from the germline V gene are MGHRA and YSYEKL. Unmatched junction bases numbered 3, after V lost 1 base and J lost 0 bases. CDR3 loop: CASSQVGGSSYNEQFF. For the CDR3, the DNA is TGCGCCAGCAGCCAAGTCGGGGGGAGCTCCTACAATGAGCAGTTCTTC.

This sequence joins TRBV28 and TRBJ1-1, with 7 bases aligning to TRBD1. V lost 6 bases, J lost 7 bases, and 5 bases stayed unmatched. CDR3 size: 12 residues. The germline gives CDR1 MDHEN, CDR2 SYDVKM. The CDR3 nucleotides read TGTGCCAGCAGCTTGGGACAGTTTGAAGCTTTCTTT. This sequence encodes CASSLGQFEAFF.

The chain links TRBV6-5 to TRBJ2-7; perhaps TRBD1 as D (5 bases). Per the germline V gene, CDR1 is MNHEY and CDR2 is SVGAGI. The V gene lost 6 bases and the J gene lost 2 bases, with 14 bases spanning the gap. This CDR3 region has 14 residues. The CDR3 reads CASSLNKGPYEQYF. CDR3 bases: TGTGCCAGCAGCCTAAACAAGGGGCCCTACGAGCAGTACTTC.

V is TRBV7-2 and J is TRBJ1-6; D remains unclear. This CDR3 has 14 amino acids. In germline, CDR1 is SGHTA, CDR2 FQGNSA. The ends were cut back, 1 base at V and 9 bases at J, with 10 bases in the middle. CDR3 sequence reads: CASSLVTTSSPLHF. CDR3 in DNA: TGTGCCAGCAGCTTAGTAACAACAAGTTCACCCCTCCACTTT.

This rearrangement joins TRBV19 to TRBJ1-1; D is uncertain. V was shortened by 7 bases and J by 0 bases, with 15 bases between the two germline ends. Per the germline V gene, CDR1 is LNHDA and CDR2 is SQIVND (reference sequence). The CDR3 totals 15 residues. Here the CDR3 reads CASNPTDTLNTEAFF. DNA of the CDR3: TGTGCCAGTAATCCAACCGACACTTTGAACACTGAAGCTTTCTTT.

The chain joins TRBV7-9 to TRBJ2-1; no clear D gene. The V end was cut by 5 bases, the J end by 8 bases, with 10 bases between. The CDR3 is made up of 12 amino acids. CDR1 is SEHNR and CDR2 is FQNEAQ in the germline V gene (reference sequence). The CDR3 spells CASSRTEHEQFF. The CDR3 DNA reads as TGTGCCAGCAGCCGAACAGAGCATGAGCAGTTCTTC.

The chain recombines TRBV27 with TRBJ2-1; TRBD1 is a possible D gene (5 bases). CDR1 MNHEY and CDR2 SMNVEV come from the germline V gene (reference sequence). The V end lost 5 bases, the J end lost 4 bases, and 12 bases lay between the germline ends. The CDR3 has 14 residues. The CDR3 DNA reads as TGTGCCAGCAGTCTTCCAGGGTTATACAATGAGCAGTTCTTC. Its translation: CASSLPGLYNEQFF.

The genes are TRBV9 and TRBJ1-5; D is unclear. CDR1 is SGDLS and CDR2 is YYNGEE in the germline V gene. The CDR3 totals 15 residues. Deletions cut 0 bases from V and 2 bases from J, with 9 bases between. CDR3 DNA: TGTGCCAGCAGCGTAGGGGAGGGAGGCAATCAGCCCCAGCATTTT. This codes for CASSVGEGGNQPQHF.

There are a few counts of this clone. The sample has other DNA sequences that encode this CDR3 too. The chain employs TRBV24-1 and TRBJ2-1, with 9 nucleotides matching TRBD2. The CDR3 length is 14 residues. CDR1 KGHDR and CDR2 SFDVKD come from the germline V gene. J gave up 3 bases and V 6 bases, and 2 bases lay outside the gene matches. Here the CDR3 reads CATSLAGSYNEQFF. The CDR3 DNA follows: TGTGCCACCAGTCTAGCGGGAAGCTACAATGAGCAGTTCTTC.

V gene TRBV7-2 combines with J gene TRBJ1-5; the D is unclear. This CDR3 has 16 residues. From germline, CDR1 is SGHTA and CDR2 FQGNSA. V dropped 1 base and J dropped 1 base, with 11 bases sitting between them. DNA of the CDR3: TGTGCCAGCAGCTTAGTTGCAGGAACAAGCAATCAGCCCCAGCATTTT. Translated: CASSLVAGTSNQPQHF.

The V and J genes are TRBV28 and TRBJ2-7; D gene uncertain. Trimming removed 6 bases from V and 6 bases from J, with 9 bases in between. Germline V gene data show CDR1 as MDHEN and CDR2 as SYDVKM. The CDR3 has 11 residues. The CDR3 loop is CASSAHLEQYF. In nucleotides, the CDR3 is TGTGCCAGCAGCGCACACCTCGAGCAGTACTTC.

The chain is built from TRBV29-1 and TRBJ1-5; TRBD1 matches 7 bases. The ends lost 4 bases at V and 7 bases at J; junction bases unmatched: 4. The CDR3 consists of 12 residues. Germline assignment: CDR1 SQVTM and CDR2 ANQGSEA. The CDR3 loop reads CSVGDRAQPQHF. CDR3 nucleotides: TGCAGCGTTGGAGACAGGGCCCAGCCCCAGCATTTT.

The CDR3 here is CASSLARGGSYEQYF. Written as DNA, the CDR3 is TGCGCCAGCAGCTTGGCCCGCGGGGGATCGTACGAGCAGTACTTC. The rearrangement links TRBV5-1 to TRBJ2-7, with 7 bases identical to TRBD2. The CDR3 length is 15 residues. V trimming: 0 bases; J trimming: 4 bases; junction bases outside the gene matches: 7. The germline CDR1 and CDR2 sequences are SGHRS and YFSETQ.

V and J are TRBV15 and TRBJ1-5; D is uncertain. The V gene lost 1 base and the J gene lost 0 bases, with 7 bases spanning the gap. This CDR3 region has 15 residues. Germline V lookup: CDR1 LNHNV, CDR2 YYDKDF (reference sequence). CDR3 in DNA: TGTGCCACCAGCAGAGTCGCCTATAGCAATCAGCCCCAGCATTTT. Protein sequence: CATSRVAYSNQPQHF.

The V gene is TRBV28, the J gene TRBJ2-1; a possible D gene is TRBD2 (6 bases). The CDR3 totals 16 residues. CDR1 MDHEN and CDR2 SYDVKM come from the germline V gene. The V gene lost 6 bases and the J gene lost 0 bases, with 15 bases spanning the gap. The CDR3, as DNA: TGTGCCAGCAGATCCCAGACTAGGAGCTCCTACAATGAGCAGTTCTTC. Translated, it gives CASRSQTRSSYNEQFF. The full variable domain, in which reference TRBV28 and TRBJ2-1 provide the parts outside the CDR3, is DVKVTQSSRYLVKRTGEKVFLECVQDMDHENMFWYRQDPGLGLRLIYFSYDVKMKEKGDIPEGYSVSREKKERFSLILESASTNQTSMYLCASRSQTRSSYNEQFFGPGTRLTVL.

The chain is built from TRBV9 and TRBJ1-4, with 10 bases fitting TRBD1. CDR1 SGDLS and CDR2 YYNGEE come from the germline V gene. The trim removed 3 bases at V and 7 bases at J, leaving 12 bases unmatched. The CDR3 runs 17 residues. CDR3 sequence: CASSESPGTGAGEKLFF. The DNA of the CDR3 is TGTGCCAGCAGCGAGTCCCCTGGGACAGGGGCGGGTGAAAAACTGTTTTTT. Using reference TRBV9 and TRBJ1-4 for the parts outside the CDR3, the full variable domain is DSGVTQTPKHLITATGQRVTLRCSPRSGDLSVYWYQQSLDQGLQFLIQYYNGEERAKGNILERFSAQQFPDLHSELNLSSLELGDSALYFCASSESPGTGAGEKLFFGSGTQLSVL.

V is TRBV28 and J is TRBJ2-1, with 13 bases lining up with TRBD2. Trimming at V came to 3 bases and at J to 2 bases, leaving 7 bases not matched to a gene. CDR1 and CDR2 (germline): MDHEN, SYDVKM. The CDR3 covers 18 residues. Written as DNA, the CDR3 is TGTGCCAGCAGTTTTACTAGCGGGAGGGGTGAGGCCTACAATGAGCAGTTCTTC. This sequence encodes CASSFTSGRGEAYNEQFF.

This chain connects TRBV7-9 to TRBJ1-1; D remains unclear. Between the trimmed V and J ends, which lost 1 base and 0 bases, there was a span of 9 bases. The CDR3 loop spans 15 amino acids. Germline V CDR1 and CDR2: SEHNR, FQNEAQ (reference sequence). The CDR3 sequence: CASSLGAGVNTEAFF. The CDR3 DNA reads as TGTGCCAGCAGCTTAGGGGCGGGTGTGAACACTGAAGCTTTCTTT.

V and J are TRBV18 and TRBJ1-3, with 9 bases lining up with TRBD1. V dropped 1 base and J dropped 5; count of bases not matched to a gene: 9. The CDR3 spans 17 residues. CDR1 KGHSH and CDR2 LQKENI come from the germline V gene. The chain's CDR3 is CASSPRQTGGLRNTIYF. CDR3 bases: TGTGCCAGCTCACCACGTCAGACAGGGGGTTTGAGAAACACCATATATTTT.